The 30 T cell receptor beta chains below were found in one sample sequenced in a study of blood T cell repertoires in COVID-19. Using immunoSEQ multiplex PCR, the repertoire was profiled, and TCRdb retains in-frame clones only, with some absent. The table records 150,000 to 200,000 clones, more than 75% of them present only once. The material sequenced was PBMCs or T cells enriched from blood (not recorded which). Receptors originate from a woman between 45 and 60 years old with acute COVID-19.

The V call is TRBV7-9, the J call TRBJ1-4; a weak D match, TRBD1 (6 bases). Germline lookup yields CDR1 SEHNR and CDR2 FQNEAQ (reference sequence). CDR3 size: 17 residues. V was cut by 4 bases and J by 7 bases, with 22 bases left in between. The CDR3 protein is CASSYDTTGTSSEKLFF. As DNA, the CDR3 is TGTGCCAGCAGCTATGATACAACAGGGACCTCTAGTGAAAAACTGTTTTTT.

The rearrangement joins TRBV18 to TRBJ1-4; 8 bases are a match to TRBD1. This CDR3 has 15 residues. Germline CDR1 is KGHSH and CDR2 is LQKENI. V shed 6 bases and J 8 bases; nucleotides not matched to a gene: 11. CDR3 sequence: CASSERRDRNEKLFF. CDR3 DNA: TGTGCCAGCTCGGAGCGGCGGGACAGGAACGAAAAACTGTTTTTT.

The V call is TRBV7-9, the J call TRBJ1-3; 7 nucleotides line up with TRBD1. V gave up 3 bases and J gave up 9 bases; unmatched junction bases: 11. This CDR3 has 15 amino acids. In germline, CDR1 is SEHNR, CDR2 FQNEAQ (reference sequence). The CDR3 coding sequence is TGTGCCAGCAGCTTGACAGGGATGCCGGAAAGCACCATATATTTT. It codes for CASSLTGMPESTIYF.

This clone was seen just once. This chain connects TRBV18 to TRBJ2-3; D might be TRBD1 (7 bases). The V gene's germline CDR1 is KGHSH and CDR2 LQKENI. This CDR3 comprises 15 residues. V dropped 3 bases and J dropped 4 bases, with 14 bases sitting between them. The CDR3 nucleotides are TGTGCCAGCTCACCCCAGGGGGGCAAGTCAGATACGCAGTATTTT. Amino acid sequence: CASSPQGGKSDTQYF.

This clone was counted a few times. The rearrangement joins TRBV21-1 to TRBJ2-3; the table's TRBD1 call for D was not verified on the DNA. TRBV21-1 is annotated as a pseudogene. CDR3 length: 13 residues. Written as DNA, the CDR3 is TGTGCCAGCAGCAAAGGGTCCACAAGTACGCAGTATTTT. Translation gives CASSKGSTSTQYF.

This clone was counted only a few times. This chain links TRBV7-9 with TRBJ2-7; perhaps TRBD2 as D (5 bases). The CDR3 loop spans 13 amino acids. Germline lookup yields CDR1 SEHNR and CDR2 FQNEAQ (reference sequence). V was trimmed by 11 bases and J by 1 base, leaving 15 bases between them. The CDR3 here is CAYLGGHSYEQYV. The CDR3 region has the DNA TGTGCCTATCTGGGCGGGCATTCCTACGAGCAGTACGTC.

The chain carries TRBV5-6 and TRBJ1-1; no firm D call. Per germline, CDR1 SGHDT and CDR2 YYEEEE. The CDR3 has 12 residues. Trimming cost V 4 bases and J 3 bases, with 7 bases left between them. The CDR3 loop reads CASSVSDTEAFF. The CDR3 DNA sequence: TGTGCCAGCAGCGTCTCGGACACTGAAGCTTTCTTT.

This chain joins TRBV6-2 or TRBV6-3 and TRBJ1-2; D is possibly TRBD1 (6 bases). The CDR3 runs to 15 residues. Trimming shortened V by 2 bases and J by 0 bases, and 10 bases separated the two germline ends. Germline V CDR1 and CDR2: MNHEY, SVGEGT. CDR3 in amino acids: CASSYRPGANYGYTF. The CDR3 DNA reads TGTGCCAGCAGTTACCGGCCAGGGGCTAACTATGGCTACACCTTC.

V gene TRBV6-5 combines with J gene TRBJ2-5; maybe TRBD2 (6 bases). V dropped 6 bases and J dropped 10 bases, with 15 bases sitting between them. This CDR3 comprises 12 residues. Germline lookup yields CDR1 MNHEY and CDR2 SVGAGI. CDR3 sequence (DNA): TGTGCCAGCAGGGGGGGAGTGGGTGACCAGTACTTC. It specifies CASRGGVGDQYF.

V is TRBV11-2 and J is TRBJ1-6, with TRBD1 identical over 9 bases. V trimming: 5 bases; J trimming: 9 bases; junction bases outside the gene matches: 11. Looked up from germline, CDR1 is SGHAT and CDR2 is FQNNGV. This CDR3 contains 16 residues. The CDR3 bases are TGTGCCAGCAGCCTCGCGACAGGGGGAAGCTCTTCACCCCTCCACTTT. Translating it yields CASSLATGGSSSPLHF.

This sequence joins TRBV11-2 and TRBJ2-5; D is uncertain. Per germline, CDR1 SGHAT and CDR2 FQNNGV. V gave up 4 bases and J gave up 5 bases, with 11 bases separating them. This CDR3 is 13 amino acids long. The CDR3 DNA follows: TGTGCCAGCAGCTATTCTGCCGGGGAGACCCAGTACTTC. This encodes CASSYSAGETQYF.

The CDR3 DNA reads TGTGCCAGCAGCCCGGAAACCAGGGTTTCTCAGCCCCAGCATTTT. Protein product: CASSPETRVSQPQHF. V gene TRBV7-2 combines with J gene TRBJ1-5, with D maybe TRBD1 (5 bases). V was clipped by 5 bases and J by 6 bases, with 17 bases between them. Germline V gene data show CDR1 as SGHTA and CDR2 as FQGNSA. The CDR3 has 15 residues.

Concerning this clone itself: Germline is not matched at one junction end, which may reflect a read error. The chain is built from TRBV5-6 and TRBJ1-1; 9 bases are shared with TRBD1. The CDR3 is 17 residues long. Looked up from germline, CDR1 is SGHDT and CDR2 is YYEEEE. The CDR3 region has the DNA TGTGCCAGCAGCCCCGCCGGGACAGGGACCATGAACACTAAAGCTTTCTTT. Its translation: CASSPAGTGTMNTKAFF. Full variable domain (outside the CDR3, taken from reference TRBV5-6 and TRBJ1-1): DAGVTQSPTHLIKTRGQQVTLRCSPKSGHDTVSWYQQALGQGPQFIFQYYEEEERQRGNFPDRFSGHQFPNYSSELNVNALLLGDSALYLCASSPAGTGTMNTKAFFGQGTRLTVV.

The chain uses TRBV28 and TRBJ2-7; 9 bases fit TRBD1. The V gene's germline CDR1 is MDHEN and CDR2 SYDVKM. With V trimmed by 4 bases and J by 7 bases, 11 bases remained unmatched. This CDR3 region has 15 residues. CDR3: CASSSTGTGMVEQYV. The DNA for the CDR3 is TGTGCCAGCAGTTCAACCGGGACAGGGATGGTAGAGCAGTACGTC.

This chain joins TRBV11-3 and TRBJ2-1, with 7 positions matching TRBD2. V shed 0 bases, J shed 6 bases, and the junction held 5 bases outside the gene matches. Germline V lookup: CDR1 SGHNT, CDR2 YENEEA. CDR3 length equals 15 residues. The CDR3 region is CASSLDWRGSNEQFF. The CDR3 DNA reads TGTGCCAGCAGCTTAGACTGGCGGGGGAGCAATGAGCAGTTCTTC.

The chain has TRBV6-5 and TRBJ2-2; no clear D gene. Germline CDR1 MNHEY, CDR2 SVGAGI. The CDR3 is made up of 10 amino acids. V lost 9 bases to trimming and J lost 5 bases, with 4 bases between them. The CDR3 protein is CASSTGELFF. CDR3 nucleotides: TGTGCCAGTTCAACCGGGGAGCTGTTTTTT.

This rearrangement joins TRBV6-5 to TRBJ2-5, with D perhaps matching TRBD2 (5 bases). CDR1 and CDR2 (germline): MNHEY, SVGAGI. The CDR3 runs 15 residues. The V end was cut by 0 bases, the J end by 5 bases, with 13 bases between. The DNA of the CDR3 is TGTGCCAGCAGTTACTCGACGGTAGCGCGGGAGACCCAGTACTTC. Its protein product is CASSYSTVARETQYF.

The V and J genes are TRBV4-3 and TRBJ1-3; a weak D match, TRBD1 (6 bases). The CDR3 runs to 14 residues. The V and J ends lost 4 bases and 8 bases respectively, with 15 bases between them. The germline V gene has CDR1 LGHNA and CDR2 YSLEER. The CDR3 coding sequence is TGCGCCAGCAGCCTCGATACGGGACACTACACCATATATTTT. Its protein is CASSLDTGHYTIYF.

The J gene is TRBJ1-4, the V gene TRBV6-2 or TRBV6-3; D perhaps matches TRBD1 (6 bases). Trimming pared 2 bases from V and 5 bases from J, leaving 15 bases between. Germline V gene sequence: CDR1 MNHEY, CDR2 SVGEGT. CDR3 length: 16 amino acids. Written as DNA, the CDR3 is TGTGCCAGCAGTTACGGCTTCTACAGGGCAAATGAAAAACTGTTTTTT. Translating gives CASSYGFYRANEKLFF.

The rearrangement uses TRBV27 and TRBJ2-2; TRBD2 might be the D (5 bases). V lost 6 bases and J lost 4, with 15 bases in between. CDR1 and CDR2 from the germline V gene are MNHEY and SMNVEV (reference sequence). This CDR3 is built from 15 residues. CDR3 bases: TGTGCCAGCAGGAGGAGTCGAGGGTCCACCGGGGAGCTGTTTTTT. Translated, it gives CASRRSRGSTGELFF.

The rearrangement joins TRBV4-1 to TRBJ2-1; 12 bases map to TRBD2. The CDR3 is 17 residues long. V was pared by 3 bases and J by 7 bases, with 10 bases of the junction left unmatched. The germline gives CDR1 MGHRA, CDR2 YSYEKL. CDR3 in amino acids: CASSQAPLAGGWNEQFF. The DNA of the CDR3 is TGCGCCAGCAGCCAGGCACCCCTAGCGGGGGGGTGGAATGAGCAGTTCTTC.

This clone appeared many times. V and J are TRBV6-5 and TRBJ1-5; 7 nucleotides agree with TRBD1. V trimming: 2 bases; J trimming: 5 bases; junction bases outside the gene matches: 6. The CDR3 consists of 15 residues. Germline CDR1 MNHEY, CDR2 SVGAGI. The CDR3 DNA reads as TGTGCCAGCAGTTACGCCGGGACAGAGTATCAGCCCCAGCATTTT. It yields the protein CASSYAGTEYQPQHF.

The V gene is TRBV7-3, the J gene TRBJ1-1; D remains ambiguous. The length of the CDR3 is 13 residues. Per the germline V gene, CDR1 is SGHTA and CDR2 is FQGTGA. The V end was cut by 0 bases, the J end by 1 base, with 3 bases between. The CDR3, as DNA: TGTGCCAGCAGCTTAACCCAGAACACTGAAGCTTTCTTT. Translation gives CASSLTQNTEAFF.

This chain joins TRBV15 and TRBJ2-1; 13 nucleotides align to TRBD2. Germline loops: CDR1 LNHNV, CDR2 YYDKDF (reference sequence). The length of the CDR3 is 16 residues. The trim removed 6 bases at V and 4 bases at J, leaving 6 bases unmatched. DNA of the CDR3: TGTGCCACCAGTTCACTAGCGGGGGGGTGGTACAATGAGCAGTTCTTC. Translating it yields CATSSLAGGWYNEQFF.

CDR3 sequence reads: CASSVGTPPLDYGYTF. CDR3 DNA sequence: TGTGCCAGTAGTGTCGGGACACCCCCTCTGGACTATGGCTACACCTTC. V is TRBV19 and J is TRBJ1-2, with a tentative D call TRBD1 (6 bases). The germline CDR1 and CDR2 sequences are LNHDA and SQIVND (reference sequence). V dropped 5 bases and J dropped 3 bases, with 19 bases sitting between them. The CDR3 is made up of 16 amino acids.

This clone was counted a few times. The V gene is TRBV3-1 (or the pseudogene TRBV3-2), the J gene TRBJ2-5; 7 bases map to TRBD2. After removal of 4 bases from V and 1 base from J, the junction contained 3 bases not matched to a gene. The germline V gene has CDR1 LGHDT and CDR2 YNNKEL (reference sequence). This CDR3 comprises 14 residues. The CDR3 loop is CASSLRTSQETQYF. In DNA, the CDR3 is TGTGCCAGCAGCCTAAGGACTAGCCAAGAGACCCAGTACTTC.

CDR3 DNA: TGTGCGACAGGGGGCTCGGCCAAAAACATTCAGTACTTC. Translated: CATGGSAKNIQYF. This rearrangement joins TRBV12-3 or TRBV12-4 to TRBJ2-4; TRBD1 matches at 10 bases. The CDR3 is made up of 13 amino acids.

The rearrangement joins TRBV6-5 to TRBJ1-3, with D possibly being TRBD1 (5 bases). The V gene lost 5 bases and the J gene lost 2 bases, with 13 bases spanning the gap. The V gene's germline CDR1 is MNHEY and CDR2 SVGAGI. The CDR3 length is 15 residues. The DNA of the CDR3 is TGTGCCAGCAGTCAAAGCAGGGCTCCTGGAAACACCATATATTTT. Protein product: CASSQSRAPGNTIYF.

The rearrangement links TRBV13 to TRBJ2-7; D remains ambiguous. This CDR3 has 13 amino acids. Trimming shortened V by 3 bases and J by 2 bases, and 8 bases separated the two germline ends. Germline V CDR1 and CDR2: PRHDT, FYEKMQ (reference sequence). The CDR3 region has the DNA TGTGCCAGCAGCTTGGGCAGAACCTACGAGCAGTACGTC. It encodes CASSLGRTYEQYV.

V gene TRBV27 combines with J gene TRBJ2-5, with TRBD1 identical over 11 bases. The CDR3 covers 17 residues. Germline loops: CDR1 MNHEY, CDR2 SMNVEV (reference sequence). V shed 4 bases, J shed 5 bases, and the junction held 12 bases outside the gene matches. This CDR3 is CASSSIIGTGGIETQYF. Here the CDR3 DNA reads TGTGCCAGCAGTTCCATCATTGGGACAGGGGGGATCGAGACCCAGTACTTC.